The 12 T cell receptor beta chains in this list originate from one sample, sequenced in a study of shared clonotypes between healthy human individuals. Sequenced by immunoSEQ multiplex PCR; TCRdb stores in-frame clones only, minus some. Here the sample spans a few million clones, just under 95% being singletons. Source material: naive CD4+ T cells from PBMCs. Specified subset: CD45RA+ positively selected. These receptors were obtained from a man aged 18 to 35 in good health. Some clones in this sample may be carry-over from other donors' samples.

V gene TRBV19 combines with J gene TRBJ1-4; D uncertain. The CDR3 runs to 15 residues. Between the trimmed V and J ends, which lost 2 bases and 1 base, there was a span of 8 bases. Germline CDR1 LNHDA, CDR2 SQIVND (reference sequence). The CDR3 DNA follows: TGTGCCAGTAGTATATCCTTTGTAACTAATGAAAAACTGTTTTTT. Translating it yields CASSISFVTNEKLFF.

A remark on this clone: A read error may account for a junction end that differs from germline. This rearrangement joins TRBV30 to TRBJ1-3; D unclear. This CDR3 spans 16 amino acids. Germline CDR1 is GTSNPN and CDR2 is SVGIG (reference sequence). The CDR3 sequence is CAWGVKGGNSGNTIYF. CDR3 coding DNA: TGTGCCTGGGGTGTAAAGGGCGGCAACTCTGGAAACACCATATATTTT.

The CDR3 sequence: CASSLELAQSAGELFF. The CDR3 DNA is TGTGCCAGCAGCTTGGAACTAGCTCAGTCGGCCGGGGAGCTGTTTTTT. The rearrangement links TRBV5-5 to TRBJ2-2; tentative D call: TRBD2 (6 bases). Germline V lookup: CDR1 SGHKS, CDR2 YYEKEE (reference sequence). The V end lost 0 bases, the J end lost 6 bases, and 15 bases lay between the germline ends. This CDR3 region has 16 residues.

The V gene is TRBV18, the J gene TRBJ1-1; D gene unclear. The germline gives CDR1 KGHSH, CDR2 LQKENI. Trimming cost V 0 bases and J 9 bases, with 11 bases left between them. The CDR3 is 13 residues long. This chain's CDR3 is CASSPPGRTKAFF. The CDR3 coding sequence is TGTGCCAGCTCACCACCGGGTAGGACTAAAGCTTTCTTT. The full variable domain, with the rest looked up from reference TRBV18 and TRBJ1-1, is NAGVMQNPRHLVRRRGQEARLRCSPMKGHSHVYWYRQLPEEGLKFMVYLQKENIIDESGMPKERFSAEFPKEGPSILRIQQVVRGDSAAYFCASSPPGRTKAFFGQGTRLTVV.

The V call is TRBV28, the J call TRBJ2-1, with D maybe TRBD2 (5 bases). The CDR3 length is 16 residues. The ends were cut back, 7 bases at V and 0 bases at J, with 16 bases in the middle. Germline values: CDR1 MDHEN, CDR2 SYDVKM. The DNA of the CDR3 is TGTGCCAGCATCGAAACCCGGGGAAGCTCCTACAATGAGCAGTTCTTC. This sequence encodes CASIETRGSSYNEQFF.

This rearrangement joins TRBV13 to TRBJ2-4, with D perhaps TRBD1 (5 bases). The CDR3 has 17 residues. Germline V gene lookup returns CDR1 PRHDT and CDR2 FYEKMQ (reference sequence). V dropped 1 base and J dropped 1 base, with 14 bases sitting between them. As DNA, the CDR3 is TGTGCCAGCAGCTTAGTCGTGCAGGGATTTGCCAAAAACATTCAGTACTTC. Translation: CASSLVVQGFAKNIQYF.

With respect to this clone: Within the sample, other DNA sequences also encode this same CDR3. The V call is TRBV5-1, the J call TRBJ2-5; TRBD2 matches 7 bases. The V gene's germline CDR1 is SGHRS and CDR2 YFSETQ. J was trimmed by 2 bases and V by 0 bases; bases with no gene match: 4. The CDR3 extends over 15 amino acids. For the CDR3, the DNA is TGCGCCAGCAGCTTGGCCGGCGGGGGACAAGAGACCCAGTACTTC. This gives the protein CASSLAGGGQETQYF. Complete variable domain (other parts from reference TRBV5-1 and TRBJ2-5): KAGVTQTPRYLIKTRGQQVTLSCSPISGHRSVSWYQQTPGQGLQFLFEYFSETQRNKGNFPGRFSGRQFSNSRSEMNVSTLELGDSALYLCASSLAGGGQETQYFGPGTRLLVL.

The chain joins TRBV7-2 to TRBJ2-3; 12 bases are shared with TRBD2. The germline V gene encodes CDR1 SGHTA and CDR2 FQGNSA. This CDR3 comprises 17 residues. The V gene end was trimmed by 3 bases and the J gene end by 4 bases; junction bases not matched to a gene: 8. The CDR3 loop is CASSFLEGLAGSDTQYF. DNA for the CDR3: TGTGCCAGCAGCTTCCTGGAAGGACTAGCGGGGTCAGATACGCAGTATTTT.

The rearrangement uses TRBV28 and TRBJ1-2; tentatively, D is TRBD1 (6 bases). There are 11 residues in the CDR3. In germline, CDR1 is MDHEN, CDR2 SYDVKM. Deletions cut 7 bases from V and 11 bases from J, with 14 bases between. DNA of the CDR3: TGTGCCAGCAACCTGAAAGGGGGGTACACCTTC. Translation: CASNLKGGYTF.

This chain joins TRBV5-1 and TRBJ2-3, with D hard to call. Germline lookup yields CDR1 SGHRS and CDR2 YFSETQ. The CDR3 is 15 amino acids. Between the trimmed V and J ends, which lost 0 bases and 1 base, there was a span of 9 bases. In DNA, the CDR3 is TGCGCCAGCAGCTTGGTGGTCTTGGGCACAGATACGCAGTATTTT. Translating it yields CASSLVVLGTDTQYF.

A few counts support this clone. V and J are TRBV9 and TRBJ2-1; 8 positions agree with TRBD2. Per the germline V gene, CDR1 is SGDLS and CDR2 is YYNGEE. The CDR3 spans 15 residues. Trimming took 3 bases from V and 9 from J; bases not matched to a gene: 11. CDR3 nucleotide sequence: TGTGCCAGCAGCGCCTCTTTAGCGGGAAGTAGTGAGCAGTTCTTC. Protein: CASSASLAGSSEQFF. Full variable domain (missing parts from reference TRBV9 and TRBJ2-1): DSGVTQTPKHLITATGQRVTLRCSPRSGDLSVYWYQQSLDQGLQFLIQYYNGEERAKGNILERFSAQQFPDLHSELNLSSLELGDSALYFCASSASLAGSSEQFFGPGTRLTVL.

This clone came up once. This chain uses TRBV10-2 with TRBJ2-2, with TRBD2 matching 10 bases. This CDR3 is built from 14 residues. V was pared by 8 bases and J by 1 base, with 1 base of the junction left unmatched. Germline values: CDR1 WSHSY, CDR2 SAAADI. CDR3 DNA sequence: TGCGCCAGCCAGCGGGAGGGGAACACCGGGGAGCTGTTTTTT. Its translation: CASQREGNTGELFF.